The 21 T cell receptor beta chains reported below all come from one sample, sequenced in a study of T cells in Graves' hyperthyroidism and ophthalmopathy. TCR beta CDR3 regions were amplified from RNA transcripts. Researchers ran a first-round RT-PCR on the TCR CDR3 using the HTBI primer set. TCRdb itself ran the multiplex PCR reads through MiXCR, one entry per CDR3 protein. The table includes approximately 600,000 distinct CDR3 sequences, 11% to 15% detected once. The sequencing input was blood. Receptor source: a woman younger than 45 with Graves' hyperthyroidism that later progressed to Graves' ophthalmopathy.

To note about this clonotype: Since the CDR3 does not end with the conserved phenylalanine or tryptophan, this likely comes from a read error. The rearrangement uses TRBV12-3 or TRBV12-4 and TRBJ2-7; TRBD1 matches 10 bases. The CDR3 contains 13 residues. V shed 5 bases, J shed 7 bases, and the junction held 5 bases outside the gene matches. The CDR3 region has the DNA TGTGCCAGCAGTCCGGGGGACAGGGGTGAGCAGTACCTC. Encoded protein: CASSPGDRGEQYL.

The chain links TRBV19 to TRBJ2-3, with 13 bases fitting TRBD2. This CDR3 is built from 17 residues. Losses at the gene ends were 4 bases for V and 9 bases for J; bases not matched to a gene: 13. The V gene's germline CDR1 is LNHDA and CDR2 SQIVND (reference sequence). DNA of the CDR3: TGTGCCAGTAGTACATTAGGACTAGCGGGAGCCGGAAACACGCAGTATTTT. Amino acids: CASSTLGLAGAGNTQYF. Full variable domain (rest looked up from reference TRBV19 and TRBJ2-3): DGGITQSPKYLFRKEGQNVTLSCEQNLNHDAMYWYRQDPGQGLRLIYYSQIVNDFQKGDIAEGYSVSREKKESFPLTVTSAQKNPTAFYLCASSTLGLAGAGNTQYFGPGTRLTVL.

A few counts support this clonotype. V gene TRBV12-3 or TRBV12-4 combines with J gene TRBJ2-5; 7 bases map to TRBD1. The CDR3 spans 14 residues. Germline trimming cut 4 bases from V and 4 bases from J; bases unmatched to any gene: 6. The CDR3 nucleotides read TGTGCCAGCAGTTCGACAGGGTCCATAGAGACCCAGTACTTC. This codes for CASSSTGSIETQYF.

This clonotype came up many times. The CDR3 here is CASSEGSSVQNEQFF. The CDR3 nucleotides are TGTGCCAGCAGTGAAGGGAGCTCGGTCCAAAATGAGCAGTTCTTC. The gene calls are TRBV2 and TRBJ2-1; D is ambiguous. The CDR3 runs to 15 residues. V lost 1 base to trimming and J lost 7 bases, with 14 bases between them. From germline, CDR1 is SNHLY and CDR2 FYNNEI.

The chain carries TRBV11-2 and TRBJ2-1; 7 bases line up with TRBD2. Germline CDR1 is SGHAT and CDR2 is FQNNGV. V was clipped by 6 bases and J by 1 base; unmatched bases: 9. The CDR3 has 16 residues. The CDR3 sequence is CASRRVAGPSYNEQFF. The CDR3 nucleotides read TGTGCCAGCAGGCGTGTAGCGGGTCCTTCCTACAATGAGCAGTTCTTC.

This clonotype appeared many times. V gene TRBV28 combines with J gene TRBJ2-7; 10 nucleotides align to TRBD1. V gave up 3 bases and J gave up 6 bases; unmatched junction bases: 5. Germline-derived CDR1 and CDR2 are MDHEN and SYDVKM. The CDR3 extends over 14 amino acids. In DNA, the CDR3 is TGTGCCAGCAGTTTGACCGGGACAGGGGTCGAGCAGTACTTC. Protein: CASSLTGTGVEQYF.

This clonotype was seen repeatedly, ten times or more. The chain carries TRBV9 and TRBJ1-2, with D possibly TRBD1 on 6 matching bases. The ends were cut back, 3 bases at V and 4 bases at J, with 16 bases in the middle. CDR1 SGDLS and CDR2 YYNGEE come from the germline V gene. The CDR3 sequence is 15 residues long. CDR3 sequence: CASSGTKGGGYGYTF. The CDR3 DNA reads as TGTGCCAGCAGCGGGACGAAGGGGGGCGGCTATGGCTACACCTTC.

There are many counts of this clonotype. The CDR3 sequence: CAVRRGGTEAFF. DNA of the CDR3: TGTGCCGTACGACGAGGGGGCACTGAAGCTTTCTTT. The chain employs TRBV6-1 and TRBJ1-1, with D perhaps TRBD1 (6 bases). The V end was cut by 11 bases, the J end by 4 bases, with 14 bases between. Germline-derived CDR1 and CDR2 are MNHNS and SASEGT. This CDR3 contains 12 residues.

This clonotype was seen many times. The CDR3 DNA reads TGTGCCAGCAGACTGAGCGGGAGGGCCCGGGGCGAGCAGTACTTC. It translates to CASRLSGRARGEQYF. This chain connects TRBV28 to TRBJ2-7; 10 nucleotides align to TRBD2. Per the germline V gene, CDR1 is MDHEN and CDR2 is SYDVKM. The CDR3 loop spans 15 amino acids. V gave up 6 bases and J gave up 6 bases; unmatched junction bases: 11.

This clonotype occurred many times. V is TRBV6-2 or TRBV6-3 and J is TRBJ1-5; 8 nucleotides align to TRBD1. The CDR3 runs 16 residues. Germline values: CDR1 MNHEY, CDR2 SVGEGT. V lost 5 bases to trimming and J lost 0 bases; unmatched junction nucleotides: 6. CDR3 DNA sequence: TGTGCCAGCAGTACAGGGGGAAGGGGTAGCAATCAGCCCCAGCATTTT. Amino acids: CASSTGGRGSNQPQHF.

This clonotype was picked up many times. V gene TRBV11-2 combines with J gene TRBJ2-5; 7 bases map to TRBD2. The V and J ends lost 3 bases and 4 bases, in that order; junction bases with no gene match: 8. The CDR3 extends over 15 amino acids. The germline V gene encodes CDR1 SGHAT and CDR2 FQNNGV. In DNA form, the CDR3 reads TGTGCCAGCAGCTTTATGGCGGGAGTAGGAGAGACCCAGTACTTC. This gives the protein CASSFMAGVGETQYF.

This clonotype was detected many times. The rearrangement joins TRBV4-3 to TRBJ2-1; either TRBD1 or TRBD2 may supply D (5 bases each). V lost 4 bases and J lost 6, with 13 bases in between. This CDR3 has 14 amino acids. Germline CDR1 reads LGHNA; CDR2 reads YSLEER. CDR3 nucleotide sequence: TGCGCCAGCAGCCGGGGCGGAGGCGCCAATGAGCAGTTCTTC. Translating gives CASSRGGGANEQFF.

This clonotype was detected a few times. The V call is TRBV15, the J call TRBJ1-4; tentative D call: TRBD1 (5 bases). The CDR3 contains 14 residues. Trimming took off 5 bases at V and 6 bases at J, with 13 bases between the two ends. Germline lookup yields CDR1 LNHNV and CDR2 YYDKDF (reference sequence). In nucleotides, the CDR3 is TGTGCCACCAGCGTGCGGGGCGGGGATGAAAAACTGTTTTTT. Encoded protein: CATSVRGGDEKLFF.

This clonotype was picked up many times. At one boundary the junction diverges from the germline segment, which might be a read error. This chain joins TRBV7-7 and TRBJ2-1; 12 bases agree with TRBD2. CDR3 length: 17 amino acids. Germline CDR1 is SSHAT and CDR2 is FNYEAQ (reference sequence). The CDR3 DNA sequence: TGTGCTAGCAGCTCGGCTAGCGGGAGGGCCAAGGCCAATGAGCAGTTCTTC. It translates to CASSSASGRAKANEQFF.

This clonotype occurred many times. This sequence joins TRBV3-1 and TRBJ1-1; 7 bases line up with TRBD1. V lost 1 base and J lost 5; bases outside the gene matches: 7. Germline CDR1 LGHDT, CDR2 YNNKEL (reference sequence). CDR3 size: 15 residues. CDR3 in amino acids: CASSQGDSEGTEAFF. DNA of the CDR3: TGTGCCAGCAGCCAAGGGGACAGTGAGGGTACTGAAGCTTTCTTT.

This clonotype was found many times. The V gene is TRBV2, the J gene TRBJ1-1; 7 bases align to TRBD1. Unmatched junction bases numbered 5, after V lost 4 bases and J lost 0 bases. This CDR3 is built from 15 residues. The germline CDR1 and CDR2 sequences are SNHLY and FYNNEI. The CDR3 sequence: CASSVEGQMNTEAFF. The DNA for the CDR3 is TGTGCCAGCAGTGTAGAGGGACAGATGAACACTGAAGCTTTCTTT.

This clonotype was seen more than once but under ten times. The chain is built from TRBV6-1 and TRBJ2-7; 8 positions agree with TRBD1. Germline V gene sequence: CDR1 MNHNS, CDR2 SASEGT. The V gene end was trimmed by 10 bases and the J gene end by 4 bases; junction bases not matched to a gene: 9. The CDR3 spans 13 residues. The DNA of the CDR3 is TGTGCCACTGACAGGGGAAAGGGTTACGAGCAGTACTTC. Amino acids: CATDRGKGYEQYF.

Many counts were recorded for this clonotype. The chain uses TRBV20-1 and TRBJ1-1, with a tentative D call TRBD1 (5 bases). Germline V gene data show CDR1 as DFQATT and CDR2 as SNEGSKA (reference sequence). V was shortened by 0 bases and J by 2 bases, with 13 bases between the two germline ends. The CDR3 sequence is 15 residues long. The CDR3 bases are TGCAGTGCTAGAGACCCAGGGAAGGGTAACACTGAAGCTTTCTTT. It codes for CSARDPGKGNTEAFF.

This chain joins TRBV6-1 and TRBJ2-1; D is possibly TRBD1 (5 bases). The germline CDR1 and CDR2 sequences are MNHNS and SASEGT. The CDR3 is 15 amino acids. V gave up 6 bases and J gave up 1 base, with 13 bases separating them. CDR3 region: CASRPDSYSYNEQFF. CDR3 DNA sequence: TGTGCCAGCAGACCTGACAGCTATTCCTACAATGAGCAGTTCTTC.

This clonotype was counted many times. CDR3 sequence (DNA): TGTGCCAGCAGTCCCGGGACAGGGCCGAACACCGGGGAGCTGTTTTTT. Translated: CASSPGTGPNTGELFF. The V and J genes are TRBV12-3 or TRBV12-4 and TRBJ2-2; TRBD1 matches at 9 bases. The length of the CDR3 is 16 residues. Trimming removed 5 bases from V and 0 bases from J; junction bases left unmatched: 4.

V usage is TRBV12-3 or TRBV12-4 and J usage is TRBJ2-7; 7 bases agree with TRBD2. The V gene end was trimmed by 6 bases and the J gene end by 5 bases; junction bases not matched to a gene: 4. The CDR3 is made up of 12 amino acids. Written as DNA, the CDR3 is TGTGCCAGCAGGGGGGGGGGAAACGAGCAGTACTTC. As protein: CASRGGGNEQYF.